These T cell receptor beta chains were read from a single sample in a study of blood T cell repertoires in COVID-19. The data were produced by immunoSEQ multiplex PCR, yet TCRdb's version contains in-frame clones alone and is incomplete. This sample has about 110,000 clones, with 85% found just once. The specimen was peripheral blood. The receptors come from a middle-aged man with acute or convalescent COVID-19. Each CDR3 is given with its conserved first and last residue. The order of the fields is clone size, CDR3 length, J gene, V gene, CDR3 protein. Not every row has a clone size; where given, it reads once, few, many or a size class.

clone size: once; CDR3 length: 13; J gene: TRBJ1-5; V gene: TRBV28; CDR3 protein: CASSSPTNQPQHF
clone size: .; CDR3 length: 14; J gene: TRBJ2-1; V gene: TRBV7-9; CDR3 protein: CASSLTSGRNEQFF
clone size: .; CDR3 length: 18; J gene: TRBJ2-5; V gene: TRBV15; CDR3 protein: CATSSPRPSGIIQETQYF
clone size: .; CDR3 length: 19; J gene: TRBJ2-6; V gene: TRBV4-1; CDR3 protein: CASSQGGRDYVSGANVLTF
clone size: .; CDR3 length: 16; J gene: TRBJ2-7; V gene: TRBV5-1; CDR3 protein: CASSFRTSGMNYEQYF
clone size: .; CDR3 length: 13; J gene: TRBJ2-5; V gene: TRBV19; CDR3 protein: CASSVEGAQTQYF
clone size: .; CDR3 length: 14; J gene: TRBJ2-1; V gene: TRBV18; CDR3 protein: CASSLRLASDEQFF
clone size: .; CDR3 length: 14; J gene: TRBJ2-7; V gene: TRBV9; CDR3 protein: CASSVGDRVYEQYF
clone size: .; CDR3 length: 14; J gene: TRBJ2-1; V gene: TRBV9; CDR3 protein: CASSVGGASNEQFF
clone size: few; CDR3 length: 14; J gene: TRBJ1-1; V gene: TRBV6-5; CDR3 protein: CASSYSWANTEAFF
clone size: .; CDR3 length: 14; J gene: TRBJ1-3; V gene: TRBV6-5; CDR3 protein: CASSAGYSGNTIYF
clone size: .; CDR3 length: 13; J gene: TRBJ2-3; V gene: TRBV11-3; CDR3 protein: CASSYLGADTQYF
clone size: few; CDR3 length: 15; J gene: TRBJ1-1; V gene: TRBV11-2; CDR3 protein: CASSLDGEVNTEAFF
clone size: many; CDR3 length: 15; J gene: TRBJ2-7; V gene: TRBV5-6; CDR3 protein: CASSLVGTFSYEQYF
clone size: .; CDR3 length: 17; J gene: TRBJ2-7; V gene: TRBV11-3; CDR3 protein: CASSLGTNPRRGYEQYF
clone size: few; CDR3 length: 15; J gene: TRBJ1-4; V gene: TRBV7-8; CDR3 protein: CASSWTPGQGEKLFF
clone size: .; CDR3 length: 14; J gene: TRBJ1-1; V gene: TRBV27; CDR3 protein: CASSAGGSSTEAFF
clone size: .; CDR3 length: 15; J gene: TRBJ1-6; V gene: TRBV14; CDR3 protein: CASSQAGRKYSPLHF
clone size: .; CDR3 length: 14; J gene: TRBJ1-6; V gene: TRBV7-9; CDR3 protein: CASSSGQNYSPLHF
clone size: .; CDR3 length: 13; J gene: TRBJ2-5; V gene: TRBV19; CDR3 protein: CASSRPRGETQYF
clone size: .; CDR3 length: 11; J gene: TRBJ1-1; V gene: TRBV28; CDR3 protein: CASSSYTEAFF
clone size: once; CDR3 length: 14; J gene: TRBJ2-7; V gene: TRBV4-1; CDR3 protein: CASSQENLLYEQYF
clone size: .; CDR3 length: 15; J gene: TRBJ2-5; V gene: TRBV7-3; CDR3 protein: CASSPDRPGLETQYF
clone size: .; CDR3 length: 15; J gene: TRBJ1-1; V gene: TRBV5-4; CDR3 protein: CASSLRGGRNTEAFF
clone size: .; CDR3 length: 15; J gene: TRBJ2-3; V gene: TRBV7-8; CDR3 protein: CASTITQGAGDTQYF
clone size: once; CDR3 length: 12; J gene: TRBJ1-2; V gene: TRBV5-6; CDR3 protein: CASSLRGNGYTF
clone size: .; CDR3 length: 15; J gene: TRBJ2-2; V gene: TRBV10-1; CDR3 protein: CASAPHDGVAGELFF
clone size: .; CDR3 length: 12; J gene: TRBJ2-5; V gene: TRBV5-1; CDR3 protein: CASRQGEETQYF
clone size: .; CDR3 length: 13; J gene: TRBJ2-5; V gene: TRBV12-3/TRBV12-4; CDR3 protein: CASGRDSQETQYF
clone size: .; CDR3 length: 12; J gene: TRBJ2-7; V gene: TRBV5-4; CDR3 protein: CASSTLGYEQYF
clone size: .; CDR3 length: 11; J gene: TRBJ1-1; V gene: TRBV30; CDR3 protein: CAQQGNTEAFF
clone size: .; CDR3 length: 19; J gene: TRBJ1-2; V gene: TRBV19; CDR3 protein: CASSITRQGEKKTNYGYTF
clone size: .; CDR3 length: 15; J gene: TRBJ1-5; V gene: TRBV6-6; CDR3 protein: CASSYSDRRNQPQHF
clone size: .; CDR3 length: 14; J gene: TRBJ1-4; V gene: TRBV5-4; CDR3 protein: CASSTGTGDEKLFF
clone size: .; CDR3 length: 14; J gene: TRBJ2-3; V gene: TRBV3-1/TRBV3-2; CDR3 protein: CASSQEGGGDTQYF
clone size: .; CDR3 length: 12; J gene: TRBJ1-1; V gene: TRBV28; CDR3 protein: CASSLRRNIAFF
clone size: once; CDR3 length: 16; J gene: TRBJ1-2; V gene: TRBV9; CDR3 protein: CASSVAWGQGLGGYTF
clone size: .; CDR3 length: 16; J gene: TRBJ2-7; V gene: TRBV7-8; CDR3 protein: CASSPRTSGSSYEQYF
clone size: .; CDR3 length: 13; J gene: TRBJ2-5; V gene: TRBV5-1; CDR3 protein: CASSGGARETQYF
clone size: .; CDR3 length: 14; J gene: TRBJ2-1; V gene: TRBV2; CDR3 protein: CASKVSQVEDEQFF
clone size: .; CDR3 length: 13; J gene: TRBJ1-2; V gene: TRBV12-3/TRBV12-4; CDR3 protein: CASSDRVLFGYTF
clone size: once; CDR3 length: 14; J gene: TRBJ2-7; V gene: TRBV27; CDR3 protein: CASSPTGLDYEQYF
clone size: .; CDR3 length: 16; J gene: TRBJ2-1; V gene: TRBV30; CDR3 protein: CAWSPRQGPTYNEQFF
clone size: .; CDR3 length: 18; J gene: TRBJ1-5; V gene: TRBV30; CDR3 protein: CAWSSRGQGVTGHQPQHF
clone size: .; CDR3 length: 13; J gene: TRBJ2-7; V gene: TRBV5-1; CDR3 protein: CASSPAGEGEQYF
clone size: .; CDR3 length: 16; J gene: TRBJ1-2; V gene: TRBV29-1; CDR3 protein: CSVTPQGVEASYGYTF
clone size: .; CDR3 length: 13; J gene: TRBJ2-5; V gene: TRBV24-1; CDR3 protein: CATSKTGQETQYF
clone size: .; CDR3 length: 14; J gene: TRBJ2-5; V gene: TRBV28; CDR3 protein: CASKGGAESETQYF
clone size: .; CDR3 length: 16; J gene: TRBJ2-1; V gene: TRBV5-1; CDR3 protein: CASSLEGTEVHNEQFF
clone size: .; CDR3 length: 13; J gene: TRBJ1-1; V gene: TRBV11-1; CDR3 protein: CASSNRLNTEAFF
clone size: .; CDR3 length: 16; J gene: TRBJ2-1; V gene: TRBV9; CDR3 protein: CASSVDGGGQPDEQFF
clone size: .; CDR3 length: 14; J gene: TRBJ2-5; V gene: TRBV10-3; CDR3 protein: CAISESRQFRTQYF
clone size: .; CDR3 length: 17; J gene: TRBJ2-7; V gene: TRBV5-4; CDR3 protein: CASSEGLAGGVSYEQYF
clone size: few; CDR3 length: 15; J gene: TRBJ1-1; V gene: TRBV6-5; CDR3 protein: CASSYTTGRNTEAFF
clone size: .; CDR3 length: 16; J gene: TRBJ2-7; V gene: TRBV7-9; CDR3 protein: CASSSLARGSSYEQYF
clone size: .; CDR3 length: 15; J gene: TRBJ2-3; V gene: TRBV5-1; CDR3 protein: CASSLGTGGADTQYF
clone size: .; CDR3 length: 12; J gene: TRBJ1-6; V gene: TRBV7-8; CDR3 protein: CASSLDGSPLHF
clone size: .; CDR3 length: 20; J gene: TRBJ1-1; V gene: TRBV19; CDR3 protein: CASSTRGGWGSPNMNTEAFF
clone size: .; CDR3 length: 15; J gene: TRBJ2-5; V gene: TRBV5-1; CDR3 protein: CASSLSPGYQETQYF